These 9 T cell receptor beta chains were all obtained from the same sample, sequenced in a study of blood T cells in healthy people across ages. For the second PCR, which ran for roughly 6 to 11 cycles, a sample-barcoded 5' primer and a J-beta primer mix were used. TCRdb processed the 5' RACE reads anew with MiXCR; each CDR3 protein has one entry. The sample lists around 1,900,000 distinct CDR3 sequences, 39% occurring once. Material for sequencing was blood. Every receptor here comes from a human donor in good health.

This clonotype was seen more than once but under ten times. The chain is built from TRBV6-2 or TRBV6-3 and TRBJ2-3; 15 bases match TRBD2. With V trimmed by 7 bases and J by 2 bases, 10 bases remained unmatched. The CDR3 length is 18 residues. Germline V gene sequence: CDR1 MNHEY, CDR2 SVGEGT. The CDR3 DNA is TGTGCCAGCATTGACGCGGGACTAGCGGGGGGCTTCACAGATACGCAGTATTTT. It encodes CASIDAGLAGGFTDTQYF.

About this clonotype itself: A read error is possible here, since a much larger clone lies one base away. The DNA for the CDR3 is TGCGCCAGCAGCCAAGAGGCGGCCCCTCCCCCAGATACGCAGTATTTT. Encoded protein: CASSQEAAPPPDTQYF. The chain combines TRBV4-3 with TRBJ2-3; D gene uncertain. The CDR3 contains 16 residues. Germline CDR1 LGHNA, CDR2 YSLEER. With 0 bases removed from V and 4 bases from J, the gap between germline ends came to 14 bases.

This chain uses TRBV12-3 or TRBV12-4 with TRBJ2-3; TRBD1 matches at 7 bases. CDR3 length: 15 amino acids. V lost 6 bases, J lost 1 base, and 7 bases stayed unmatched. DNA for the CDR3: TGTGCCAGCAGCGGGACAGCGATGGGCACAGATACGCAGTATTTT. Its translation: CASSGTAMGTDTQYF.

The V call is TRBV3-1, the J call TRBJ2-5, with no clear D. Germline CDR1 LGHDT, CDR2 YNNKEL (reference sequence). The CDR3 length is 12 residues. V was trimmed by 1 base and J by 5 bases, leaving 5 bases between them. Here the CDR3 reads CASSQVPETQYF. The CDR3, as DNA: TGTGCCAGCAGCCAAGTCCCGGAGACCCAGTACTTC.

The chain has TRBV5-6 and TRBJ1-5; D may be TRBD1 (5 bases). The CDR3 is 14 amino acids. Per the germline V gene, CDR1 is SGHDT and CDR2 is YYEEEE. Deletions cut 0 bases from V and 6 bases from J, with 10 bases between. CDR3 bases: TGTGCCAGCAGCTTGGCAGGGATCACTCAGCCCCAGCATTTT. Translated: CASSLAGITQPQHF.

The chain has TRBV2 and TRBJ1-4, with TRBD1 as a possible D gene (6 bases). The CDR3 loop spans 14 amino acids. Trimming stripped 4 bases from V and 6 bases from J, with 12 bases between. Germline CDR1 and CDR2: SNHLY and FYNNEI. The CDR3 protein is CASSAGVLDEKLFF. CDR3 nucleotides: TGTGCCAGCAGTGCAGGGGTGTTAGATGAAAAACTGTTTTTT.

This clonotype was counted between two and nine times. This chain joins TRBV4-3 and TRBJ1-2; maybe TRBD1 (6 bases). Germline V gene sequence: CDR1 LGHNA, CDR2 YSLEER. The length of the CDR3 is 15 residues. V gave up 6 bases and J gave up 5 bases, with 19 bases separating them. CDR3 nucleotide sequence: TGCGCCAGCAGTCCGGAAACAGGGAATTGGTATGGCTACACCTTC. Its protein product is CASSPETGNWYGYTF.

V gene TRBV7-9 combines with J gene TRBJ1-2; D is unresolved. V dropped 4 bases and J dropped 8 bases, with 17 bases sitting between them. Per the germline V gene, CDR1 is SEHNR and CDR2 is FQNEAQ (reference sequence). CDR3 size: 14 residues. The CDR3 coding sequence is TGTGCCAGCAGCTCCGGGCCCTACCTGCGGGGCTACACCTTC. As protein: CASSSGPYLRGYTF.

This rearrangement joins TRBV27 to TRBJ1-1; 10 bases agree with TRBD1. Per the germline V gene, CDR1 is MNHEY and CDR2 is SMNVEV (reference sequence). The junction had 8 bases not matched to a gene; V was cut back by 6 bases and J by 4 bases. The CDR3 length is 15 residues. The CDR3 DNA reads TGTGCCAGCAGGACCGGGACAGGGGCGGGCACTGAAGCTTTCTTT. It codes for CASRTGTGAGTEAFF.